These T cell receptor beta chains were read from a single sample in a study of T cells in Graves' hyperthyroidism and ophthalmopathy. TCRdb independently ran MiXCR on the multiplex PCR reads; one entry per CDR3 protein. This sample yields 540,000 or so distinct CDR3 sequences, of which approximately 15% are seen a single time; under 7.5% belongs to the top ten. Sample: blood. The receptors were gathered from a woman in her thirties with Graves' hyperthyroidism. The CDR3 runs from the conserved cysteine through the conserved F or W. Each record gives: J gene, V gene, D gene, clone size, CDR3 DNA, CDR3 protein. The D gene is left open where the match is weak. Some rows have no size entry. The others give once, few or many, or a class for an expanded clone.

TRBJ2-3,TRBV9,-,-,TGTGCCAGCAGCCCCTCCTCGTCAGATACGCAGTATTTT,CASSPSSSDTQYF
TRBJ1-5,TRBV10-3,TRBD1,-,TGTGCCATCAGTGGGACAGGGGGGAATCAGCCCCAGCATTTT,CAISGTGGNQPQHF
TRBJ2-7,TRBV28,-,many,TGTGCCAGCAGGGACGAGGTCAGCGGGTTAATCCGCTCCTACGAGCAGTACTTC,CASRDEVSGLIRSYEQYF
TRBJ2-7,TRBV5-1,-,many,TGCGCCAGCAGCTTGGATGGATCGGGGGCAAGTTACGAGCAGTACTTC,CASSLDGSGASYEQYF
TRBJ2-2,TRBV6-2/TRBV6-3,-,-,TGTGCCAGCAGAGCCACAGGGAGAACCGGGGAGCTGTTTTTT,CASRATGRTGELFF
TRBJ2-5,TRBV7-9,TRBD2,few,TGTGCCAGCAGCTTAAATAGCGGGAGGGCCCGAGAGGCCCAGTACTTC,CASSLNSGRAREAQYF
TRBJ2-7,TRBV9,TRBD1,-,TGTGCCAGCGCGAAGACAGGGACCTCCTACGAGCAGTACTTC,CASAKTGTSYEQYF
TRBJ2-3,TRBV28,-,many,TGTGCCAGCAGTTCCCGAGGGCTAGTAACTGATACGCAGTATTTT,CASSSRGLVTDTQYF
TRBJ2-7,TRBV20-1,-,few,TGCAGTGCTAGCACGGGGATAGCCTACGAGCAGTACTTC,CSASTGIAYEQYF
TRBJ1-4,TRBV11-2,-,-,TGTGCCAGCAGCACCGCTGAGGACAAAGATGAAAAACTGTTTTTT,CASSTAEDKDEKLFF
TRBJ2-3,TRBV20-1,TRBD2,-,TGCAGTGCGAGTAGCGGGATGGTAGATACGCAGTATTTT,CSASSGMVDTQYF
TRBJ2-7,TRBV6-1,TRBD1,many,TGTGCCAGCAGTCGGGGGACAGGGGGCATGGGAGGGAGCGTATACGAGCAGTACTTC,CASSRGTGGMGGSVYEQYF
TRBJ2-1,TRBV5-6,-,many,TGTGCCAGCAGCTTGGTCCTAGTCAATGAGCAGTTCTTC,CASSLVLVNEQFF
TRBJ2-1,TRBV12-3/TRBV12-4,TRBD2,many,TGTGCCAGCAGCATAGCGGGAGGGGTGCAGTTCTTC,CASSIAGGVQFF
TRBJ2-5,TRBV7-2,TRBD2,many,TGTGCCAGCAACCTGGGGGGGGGGGGACAAGAGACCCAGTACTTC,CASNLGGGGQETQYF
TRBJ2-7,TRBV7-8,-,many,TGTGCCAGCAGCTTCCGCAGGGGACACGAGCAGTACTTC,CASSFRRGHEQYF
TRBJ2-3,TRBV6-1,TRBD2,many,TGTGCCAGCAGTGTCCCAGCGGGACTCACAGATACGCAGTATTTT,CASSVPAGLTDTQYF
TRBJ2-7,TRBV5-6,-,many,TGTGCCAGCAGCCAAGACAGGCAGCAATACGAGCAGTACTTC,CASSQDRQQYEQYF
TRBJ2-2,TRBV28,-,many,TGTGCCAGCAGTTTTGTCGGTTCCGGGGAGCTGTTTTTT,CASSFVGSGELFF
TRBJ2-7,TRBV7-9,TRBD2,many,TGTGCCAGCAGCAAAGGGGGACTAGCGGGAAGCTCCTACGAGCAGTACTTC,CASSKGGLAGSSYEQYF
TRBJ1-5,TRBV7-2,-,many,TGTGCCAGCAGCTTAAGGCAGGGTGATCAGCCCCAGCATTTT,CASSLRQGDQPQHF
TRBJ2-1,TRBV20-1,-,many,TGCAGTGCTATCGGGCCCCTCGTCCCCAGGGCGGGTGAGCAGTTCTTC,CSAIGPLVPRAGEQFF
TRBJ2-3,TRBV9,-,-,TGTGCCAGCAGCGTAGGAAACACAGATACGCAGTATTTT,CASSVGNTDTQYF
TRBJ2-5,TRBV4-3,TRBD2,many,TGCGCCAGCAGCCAAGAGGGACGGGGGGAAGAGACCCAGTACTTC,CASSQEGRGEETQYF
TRBJ1-1,TRBV2,TRBD1,once,TGTGCCAGCAGTGAAATGGACAGGGACACTGAAGCTTTCTTT,CASSEMDRDTEAFF
TRBJ2-7,TRBV28,TRBD1,many,TGTGCCAGCAGCTCGGGACAGGGAAACTACGAGCAGTACTTC,CASSSGQGNYEQYF
TRBJ1-3,TRBV12-3/TRBV12-4,-,many,TGTGCCAGCAGTACCCGCCAAGGTGGAAACACCATATATTTT,CASSTRQGGNTIYF
TRBJ2-2,TRBV4-1,-,-,TGCGCCAGCAGCCAAGATGGCTTTGGGACCGGGGAGCTGTTTTTT,CASSQDGFGTGELFF
TRBJ2-3,TRBV7-3,TRBD1,-,TGTGCCAGCAGCTTGGCCGGGACAGGGGGCCGCACAGATACGCAGTATTTT,CASSLAGTGGRTDTQYF
TRBJ2-3,TRBV6-1,TRBD2,-,TGTGCCAGCAGCATCAACCTAGCGGGGGTGACAGATACGCAGTATTTT,CASSINLAGVTDTQYF
TRBJ1-1,TRBV6-2/TRBV6-3,-,many,TGTGCCAGCAGTTACGGGGCCGGGGGGAACACTGAAGCTTTCTTT,CASSYGAGGNTEAFF
TRBJ2-7,TRBV19,TRBD1,few,TGTGCCAGTAGTACGACAGGGGATGACGAGCAGTACTTC,CASSTTGDDEQYF
TRBJ2-7,TRBV5-1,TRBD1,few,TGCGCCAGCAGCTTGGGCACCAGGGGGGAGCAGTACTTC,CASSLGTRGEQYF
TRBJ2-1,TRBV5-4,-,-,TGTGCCAGCAGGCCTGGCAGCTCCTACAATGAGCAGTTCTTC,CASRPGSSYNEQFF
TRBJ1-3,TRBV11-2,TRBD1,-,TGTGCCAGCAGGCAAAGGGACAGGACTTGGAACACCATATATTTT,CASRQRDRTWNTIYF
TRBJ2-7,TRBV7-2,-,many,TGTGCCAGCAGCTTAGAGGGCGGATTGTCCTACGAGCAGTACTTC,CASSLEGGLSYEQYF
TRBJ2-7,TRBV28,TRBD2,many,TGTGCCAGCAGTAGGGGAGGGCAGCTCTACGAGCAGTACTTC,CASSRGGQLYEQYF
TRBJ2-3,TRBV20-1,-,many,TGCAGTGCTACGGTCAGGGTAGGGGCAGATACGCAGTATTTT,CSATVRVGADTQYF
TRBJ1-3,TRBV19,-,-,TGTGCCAGTAGTCCGGGCATGGTTGGAAACACCATATATTTT,CASSPGMVGNTIYF
TRBJ2-2,TRBV7-2,-,many,TGTGCCAGCAGCTTAGGAGGGGGGAGGGCCGGGGAGCTGTTTTTT,CASSLGGGRAGELFF
TRBJ2-1,TRBV7-9,-,few,TGTGCCAGCAGCCGACGGGCCGAGGGTGGGCAGTTCTTC,CASSRRAEGGQFF
TRBJ2-1,TRBV7-3,-,many,TGTGCCAGCAGCTGGCAGACTGGAAGGGAGCAGTTCTTC,CASSWQTGREQFF
TRBJ2-3,TRBV5-1,-,few,TGCGCCAGCATCGGGGGAGAAAGGGCAGATACGCAGTATTTT,CASIGGERADTQYF
TRBJ2-1,TRBV29-1,-,many,TGCAGCGTTGATAACGGTGGTGAGCAGTTCTTC,CSVDNGGEQFF
TRBJ2-5,TRBV2,TRBD2,many,TGTGCCAGCAGTCCCCTCCTAGCGGAAGAGACCCAGTACTTC,CASSPLLAEETQYF
TRBJ2-7,TRBV11-2,-,many,TGTGCCAGCAGCTTAACATCCTACGATCAGTACTTC,CASSLTSYDQYF
TRBJ2-2,TRBV11-2,-,many,TGTGCCAGCAGCTTCGAACTCAACACCGGGGAGCTGTTTTTT,CASSFELNTGELFF
TRBJ2-1,TRBV6-7,TRBD2,-,TGTGCCAGCAGTCCCGCCAGCGGGAGGGGTTACAATGAGCAGTTCTTC,CASSPASGRGYNEQFF
TRBJ2-2,TRBV5-1,-,-,TGCGCCAGCACCAAGGACGGGGGATTCGCGAACACCGGGGAGCTGTTTTTT,CASTKDGGFANTGELFF
TRBJ2-1,TRBV11-2,TRBD2,many,TGTGCCAGCAGCTCCCGGACTAGCGGGAGGGACAATGAGCAGTTCTTC,CASSSRTSGRDNEQFF
TRBJ1-2,TRBV3-1,-,many,TGTGCCAGCAGCCTTAGAGGGGGGGGCGGATATGGCTACACCTTC,CASSLRGGGGYGYTF
TRBJ2-4,TRBV11-2,-,many,TGTGCCAGCAGCTGGACAGTTCAAGCCAAAAACATTCAGTACTTC,CASSWTVQAKNIQYF
TRBJ2-3,TRBV20-1,TRBD1,many,TGCAGTGCCACACAGGGGAGCACAGATACGCAGTATTTT,CSATQGSTDTQYF
TRBJ2-7,TRBV11-2,TRBD1,-,TGTGCCAGCAGCTTACCTAGACAGGGAGAGGGCTACGAGCAGTACTTC,CASSLPRQGEGYEQYF
TRBJ1-2,TRBV20-1,-,many,TGCAGTGCTAGGGGACTAATCAGGGGAGAAGGCTATGGCTACACCTTC,CSARGLIRGEGYGYTF